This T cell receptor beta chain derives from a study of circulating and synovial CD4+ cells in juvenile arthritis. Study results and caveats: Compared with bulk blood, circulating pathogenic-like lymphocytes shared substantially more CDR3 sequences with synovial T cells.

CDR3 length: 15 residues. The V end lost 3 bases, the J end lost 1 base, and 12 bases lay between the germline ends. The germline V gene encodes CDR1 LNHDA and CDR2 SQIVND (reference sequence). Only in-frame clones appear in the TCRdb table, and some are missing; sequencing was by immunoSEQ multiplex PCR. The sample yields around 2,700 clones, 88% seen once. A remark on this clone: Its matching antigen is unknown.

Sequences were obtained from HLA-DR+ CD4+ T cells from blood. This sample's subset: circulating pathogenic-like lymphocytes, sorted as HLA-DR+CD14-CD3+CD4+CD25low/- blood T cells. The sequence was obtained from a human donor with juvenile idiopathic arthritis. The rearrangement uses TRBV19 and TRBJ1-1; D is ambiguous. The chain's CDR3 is CASSIFWGGNTEAFF. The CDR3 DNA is TGTGCCAGTAGTATTTTCTGGGGAGGGAACACTGAAGCTTTCTTT.